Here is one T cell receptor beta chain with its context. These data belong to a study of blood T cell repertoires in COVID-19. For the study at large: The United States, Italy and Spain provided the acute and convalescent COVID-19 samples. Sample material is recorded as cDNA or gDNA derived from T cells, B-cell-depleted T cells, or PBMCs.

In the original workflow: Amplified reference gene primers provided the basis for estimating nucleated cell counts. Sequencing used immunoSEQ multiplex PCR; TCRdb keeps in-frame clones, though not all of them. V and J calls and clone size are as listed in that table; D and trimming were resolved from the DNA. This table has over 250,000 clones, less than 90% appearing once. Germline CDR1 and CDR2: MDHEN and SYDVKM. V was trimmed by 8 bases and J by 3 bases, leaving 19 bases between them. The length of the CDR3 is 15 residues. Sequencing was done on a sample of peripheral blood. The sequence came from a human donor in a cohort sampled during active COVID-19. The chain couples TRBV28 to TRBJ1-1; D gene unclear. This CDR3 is CASVEAVEKYTEAFF. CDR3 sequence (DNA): TGTGCCAGCGTTGAGGCAGTGGAGAAATACACTGAAGCTTTCTTT. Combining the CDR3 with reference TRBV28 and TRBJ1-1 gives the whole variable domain DVKVTQSSRYLVKRTGEKVFLECVQDMDHENMFWYRQDPGLGLRLIYFSYDVKMKEKGDIPEGYSVSREKKERFSLILESASTNQTSMYLCASVEAVEKYTEAFFGQGTRLTVV.